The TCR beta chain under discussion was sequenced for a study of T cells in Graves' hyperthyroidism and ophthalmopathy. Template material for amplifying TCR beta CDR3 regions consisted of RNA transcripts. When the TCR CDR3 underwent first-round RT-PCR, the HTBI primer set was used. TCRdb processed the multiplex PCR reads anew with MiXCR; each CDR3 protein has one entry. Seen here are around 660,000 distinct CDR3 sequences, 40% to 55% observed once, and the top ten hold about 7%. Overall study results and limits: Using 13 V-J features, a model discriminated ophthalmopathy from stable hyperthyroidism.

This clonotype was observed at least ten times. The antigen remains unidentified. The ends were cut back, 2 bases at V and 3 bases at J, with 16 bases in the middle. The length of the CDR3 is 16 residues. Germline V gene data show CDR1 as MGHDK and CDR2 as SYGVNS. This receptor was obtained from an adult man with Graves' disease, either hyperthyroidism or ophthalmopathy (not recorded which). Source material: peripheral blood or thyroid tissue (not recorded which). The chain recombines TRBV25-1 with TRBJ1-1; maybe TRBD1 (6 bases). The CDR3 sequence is CASSERIDRSYTEAFF. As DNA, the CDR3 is TGTGCCAGCAGTGAAAGAATAGACAGGAGCTACACTGAAGCTTTCTTT.